The 28 T cell receptor beta chains reported below all come from one sample, sequenced in a study of neurological immune-mediated disorders. One entry per CDR3 protein results from TCRdb running MiXCR on the 5' RACE reads. The sample lists about 82,000 distinct CDR3 sequences, 2% to 3% seen once, with more than 0.95% in the top ten. Sequenced sample: PBMCs. The source of these receptors is a woman aged 25 to 39 with multiple sclerosis.

This clonotype has a count of ten or more. The chain is built from TRBV6-1 and TRBJ2-7; a possible D gene is TRBD1 (5 bases). From germline, CDR1 is MNHNS and CDR2 SASEGT. CDR3 length: 13 residues. With 7 bases removed from V and 4 bases from J, the gap between germline ends came to 14 bases. The CDR3 DNA follows: TGTGCCAGCATGAGGACACCCGGATACGAGCAGTACTTC. Translation gives CASMRTPGYEQYF.

This clonotype appeared many times. The J gene is TRBJ2-3, the V gene TRBV7-2, with D uncertain. The germline V and J ends were trimmed by 5 bases and 6 bases, with 9 bases remaining between them. There are 12 residues in the CDR3. Germline-derived CDR1 and CDR2 are SGHTA and FQGNSA. CDR3 DNA sequence: TGTGCCAGCAGCGTTAAGATTGATACGCAGTATTTT. This encodes CASSVKIDTQYF. The variable domain in full, with the rest retrieved from reference TRBV7-2 and TRBJ2-3, is GAGVSQSPSNKVTEKGKDVELRCDPISGHTALYWYRQSLGQGLEFLIYFQGNSAPDKSGLPSDRFSAERTGGSVSTLTIQRTQQEDSAVYLCASSVKIDTQYFGPGTRLTVL.

On this clonotype: Compared with germline, one end of the junction differs, possibly owing to a read error. The genes are TRBV7-2 and TRBJ2-4, with D unresolved. The CDR3 runs 11 residues. CDR1 is SGHTA, CDR2 FQGNSA, per germline. The CDR3 here is CASSLGYILYF. The CDR3 DNA follows: TGTGCCAGCAGCTTAGGTTACATTCTGTACTTC.

This clonotype was seen ten or more times. The V gene is TRBV7-8, the J gene TRBJ2-7; 7 bases line up with TRBD2. V shed 7 bases and J 6 bases; nucleotides not matched to a gene: 12. The CDR3 loop spans 14 amino acids. Per the germline V gene, CDR1 is SGHVS and CDR2 is FQNEAQ. This CDR3 is CASTQRASGGEQYF. CDR3 sequence (DNA): TGTGCCAGCACCCAGCGGGCTAGCGGAGGCGAGCAGTACTTC.

This clonotype was recorded many times. The genes are TRBV6-5 and TRBJ1-1, with TRBD1 matching over 7 bases. The CDR3 has 13 amino acids. The V gene's germline CDR1 is MNHEY and CDR2 SVGAGI. J was trimmed by 0 bases and V by 7 bases; bases with no gene match: 2. The CDR3 nucleotides read TGTGCCAGCAAAGACAGGGTGAACACTGAAGCTTTCTTT. It codes for CASKDRVNTEAFF.

This clonotype came up many times. The genes are TRBV12-3 or TRBV12-4 and TRBJ1-1; perhaps TRBD1 as D (5 bases). This CDR3 region has 16 residues. V was pared by 6 bases and J by 1 base, with 18 bases between. The CDR3 is CASSHTVGRGNTEAFF. CDR3 nucleotides: TGTGCCAGCAGCCACACCGTCGGGAGGGGGAACACTGAAGCTTTCTTT.

Many counts were recorded for this clonotype. The V call is TRBV5-1, the J call TRBJ1-2; maybe TRBD1 (5 bases). V was shortened by 3 bases and J by 8 bases, with 14 bases between the two germline ends. Germline assignment: CDR1 SGHRS and CDR2 YFSETQ. This CDR3 spans 13 amino acids. In DNA, the CDR3 is TGCGCCAGCAGCTGGGACGGAGCTTCAGGCTACACCTTC. This encodes CASSWDGASGYTF.

Points on this clonotype: Given a much more abundant clone one base away, this may be a read error. V gene TRBV12-3 or TRBV12-4 combines with J gene TRBJ2-2; 9 bases align to TRBD2. With V trimmed by 7 bases and J by 4 bases, 4 bases remained unmatched. The CDR3 consists of 14 residues. The CDR3 DNA sequence: TGTGCCAGCAACTCTAGCGGGGCCACCGGGGAGCTGTTTTTT. Protein: CASNSSGATGELFF.

In its sample, this clonotype was seen many times. The chain joins TRBV20-1 to TRBJ1-5; 8 bases match TRBD1. The CDR3 contains 15 residues. J lost 1 base, V lost 4 bases, and 6 bases had no gene match. CDR1 is DFQATT, CDR2 SNEGSKA, per germline (reference sequence). CDR3 region: CSATRDRRSNQPQHF. The CDR3 region has the DNA TGCAGTGCTACCCGGGACAGGAGGAGCAATCAGCCCCAGCATTTT.

This clonotype was found many times. J is TRBJ2-3 and V is TRBV7-9; maybe TRBD2 (6 bases). Germline CDR1 and CDR2: SEHNR and FQNEAQ (reference sequence). The CDR3 extends over 15 amino acids. Trimming removed 1 base from V and 1 base from J, with 9 bases in between. The CDR3 here is CASSLGLAGTDTQYF. The CDR3, as DNA: TGTGCCAGCAGCTTAGGGTTAGCGGGCACAGATACGCAGTATTTT.

The sample holds many counts of this clonotype. This chain joins TRBV7-9 and TRBJ2-5; D is unresolved. The V gene's germline CDR1 is SEHNR and CDR2 FQNEAQ (reference sequence). The CDR3 spans 15 residues. The V end was cut by 4 bases, the J end by 2 bases, with 14 bases between. CDR3 nucleotides: TGTGCCAGCAGCTACCCCAATGGCATACAAGAGACCCAGTACTTC. Amino acid sequence: CASSYPNGIQETQYF.

This clonotype was seen at least ten times. The J gene is TRBJ2-7, the V gene TRBV20-1; D unclear. CDR1 and CDR2 (germline): DFQATT, SNEGSKA (reference sequence). There are 14 residues in the CDR3. With 0 bases removed from V and 2 bases from J, the gap between germline ends came to 11 bases. DNA of the CDR3: TGCAGTGCTAGAGATTCATCGCCTCCCTACGAGCAGTACTTC. Encoded protein: CSARDSSPPYEQYF.

This clonotype was observed at least ten times. CDR3 protein: CASSYDSGNEQFF. The CDR3, as DNA: TGCGCCAGCAGCTATGACTCCGGCAATGAGCAGTTCTTC. The V and J genes are TRBV5-1 and TRBJ2-1; D is unresolved. Germline values: CDR1 SGHRS, CDR2 YFSETQ. V was clipped by 3 bases and J by 6 bases, with 10 bases between them. This CDR3 contains 13 residues.

This clonotype was observed many times. The chain couples TRBV7-9 to TRBJ2-7, with D maybe TRBD2 (6 bases). The germline V gene has CDR1 SEHNR and CDR2 FQNEAQ (reference sequence). The CDR3 covers 15 residues. With 8 bases removed from V and 0 bases from J, the gap between germline ends came to 17 bases. The CDR3 is CASSSPGLPSYEQYF. The CDR3 nucleotides are TGTGCCAGCTCTTCGCCGGGACTTCCCTCCTACGAGCAGTACTTC.

This clonotype was counted many times. This chain uses TRBV27 with TRBJ2-1; D possibly corresponds to TRBD1 (6 bases). Germline V CDR1 and CDR2: MNHEY, SMNVEV (reference sequence). This CDR3 comprises 13 residues. Deletions cut 5 bases from V and 6 bases from J, with 11 bases between. CDR3: CASSPQGPNEQFF. CDR3 bases: TGTGCCAGCAGTCCCCAGGGGCCCAATGAGCAGTTCTTC.

There are many counts of this clonotype. This sequence joins TRBV4-3 and TRBJ2-2; TRBD1 aligns across 9 bases. The CDR3 totals 21 residues. Germline CDR1 LGHNA, CDR2 YSLEER. With 0 bases clipped from V and 5 bases from J, the junction kept 19 bases outside the gene matches. The CDR3 DNA reads TGCGCCAGCAGCCAAGATCTTCGGTCTGGGGGGGGACAGGGCGAGACCGGGGAGCTGTTTTTT. Its protein is CASSQDLRSGGGQGETGELFF.

This clonotype was found many times. This chain connects TRBV5-1 to TRBJ2-1; D uncertain. The V gene lost 0 bases and the J gene lost 6 bases, with 13 bases spanning the gap. Germline V gene lookup returns CDR1 SGHRS and CDR2 YFSETQ. The CDR3 covers 15 residues. CDR3 DNA: TGCGCCAGCAGCTTGGAGCTCGCTCTCCTCAATGAGCAGTTCTTC. Translating it yields CASSLELALLNEQFF.

This clonotype was seen repeatedly, ten times or more. The J gene is TRBJ2-1, the V gene TRBV5-1; the match to TRBD2 covers 8 bases. Germline V gene lookup returns CDR1 SGHRS and CDR2 YFSETQ. The junction had 8 bases not matched to a gene; V was cut back by 0 bases and J by 9 bases. The CDR3 extends over 15 amino acids. The CDR3 loop is CASSLAQREQGEQFF. The DNA of the CDR3 is TGCGCCAGCAGCTTGGCCCAGCGGGAGCAGGGTGAGCAGTTCTTC.

This clonotype was picked up many times. The chain couples TRBV19 to TRBJ2-7, with a possible D match to TRBD2 (6 bases). Germline V lookup: CDR1 LNHDA, CDR2 SQIVND (reference sequence). Trimming pared 4 bases from V and 3 bases from J, leaving 10 bases between. CDR3 size: 13 residues. The CDR3 reads CASSRASVYEQYF. The CDR3 bases are TGTGCCAGTAGTAGGGCTAGCGTCTACGAGCAGTACTTC.

This clonotype was detected ten times or more. The V gene is TRBV10-2, the J gene TRBJ2-7, with D maybe TRBD2 (5 bases). V gave up 6 bases and J gave up 3 bases, with 9 bases separating them. This CDR3 is built from 12 residues. Germline V gene sequence: CDR1 WSHSY, CDR2 SAAADI. CDR3 loop: CASRTGNYEQYF. The CDR3 DNA reads TGCGCCAGCAGGACCGGGAACTACGAGCAGTACTTC.

This clonotype occurred many times. V and J are TRBV20-1 and TRBJ2-1; no clear D gene. The CDR3 consists of 14 residues. V gave up 5 bases and J gave up 4 bases, with 15 bases separating them. Germline CDR1 DFQATT, CDR2 SNEGSKA (reference sequence). The CDR3 DNA reads as TGCAGTGCTGGCGTAGGGAAGGATTACAATGAGCAGTTCTTC. This gives the protein CSAGVGKDYNEQFF.

This clonotype was counted at least ten times. The chain carries TRBV7-9 and TRBJ1-2; no clear D. CDR3 length equals 12 residues. Looked up from germline, CDR1 is SEHNR and CDR2 is FQNEAQ (reference sequence). Trimming pared 5 bases from V and 4 bases from J, leaving 8 bases between. Written as DNA, the CDR3 is TGTGCCAGCAGCCTGGATGGCTATGGCTACACCTTC. Translated: CASSLDGYGYTF.

This clonotype occurred many times. J is TRBJ1-4 and V is TRBV5-1; D is possibly TRBD1 (6 bases). The CDR3 totals 13 residues. Germline values: CDR1 SGHRS, CDR2 YFSETQ. V gave up 2 bases and J gave up 7 bases, with 9 bases separating them. The CDR3 reads CASSLGGSEKLFF. CDR3 sequence (DNA): TGCGCCAGCAGCTTAGGGGGGTCTGAAAAACTGTTTTTT. Filled out from reference TRBV5-1 and TRBJ1-4, the complete variable domain reads KAGVTQTPRYLIKTRGQQVTLSCSPISGHRSVSWYQQTPGQGLQFLFEYFSETQRNKGNFPGRFSGRQFSNSRSEMNVSTLELGDSALYLCASSLGGSEKLFFGSGTQLSVL.

This clonotype was picked up many times. The chain combines TRBV19 with TRBJ2-1; 11 bases line up with TRBD2. Looked up from germline, CDR1 is LNHDA and CDR2 is SQIVND (reference sequence). V gave up 3 bases and J gave up 6 bases; unmatched junction bases: 1. The CDR3 consists of 14 residues. The CDR3 DNA reads TGTGCCAGTAGTATCCTAGCGGGAGGCAATGAGCAGTTCTTC. Translating it yields CASSILAGGNEQFF.

This clonotype has a count of ten or more. This chain uses TRBV6-5 with TRBJ2-7; TRBD2 aligns across 7 bases. This CDR3 region has 16 residues. Losses at the gene ends were 0 bases for V and 0 bases for J; bases not matched to a gene: 5. In germline, CDR1 is MNHEY, CDR2 SVGAGI. The CDR3 loop is CASSYSGPGGSYEQYF. The CDR3 nucleotides read TGTGCCAGCAGTTACTCGGGGCCGGGGGGCTCCTACGAGCAGTACTTC.

At least ten counts were recorded for this clonotype. The chain combines TRBV9 with TRBJ1-2; TRBD1 is a possible D gene (6 bases). CDR1 SGDLS and CDR2 YYNGEE come from the germline V gene. The length of the CDR3 is 15 residues. Trimming stripped 0 bases from V and 2 bases from J, with 11 bases between. The CDR3 nucleotides read TGTGCCAGCAGCGTAGACGGCAGGGGAAACTATGGCTACACCTTC. It specifies CASSVDGRGNYGYTF.

This chain joins TRBV6-2 or TRBV6-3 and TRBJ1-1; D remains unclear. Per germline, CDR1 MNHEY and CDR2 SVGEGT. This CDR3 has 17 amino acids. V gave up 0 bases and J gave up 8 bases, with 22 bases separating them. In DNA, the CDR3 is TGTGCCAGCAGTTACTCGGTCTCCGTGGCCCGTCGGAGAGAAGCTTTCTTT. Its translation: CASSYSVSVARRREAFF.

By share of the sample, this clonotype is medium-sized. The chain recombines TRBV20-1 with TRBJ1-2; D might be TRBD1 (6 bases). CDR1 DFQATT and CDR2 SNEGSKA come from the germline V gene (reference sequence). This CDR3 region has 14 residues. CDR3 in amino acids: CSPAGQGINYGYTF. Here the CDR3 DNA reads TGCAGCCCGGCGGGACAAGGAATTAACTATGGCTACACCTTC.